What follows are 5 T cell receptor beta chains derived from one specimen sequenced in a study of cytomegalovirus exposure and HLA in healthy donors. Primers for the PCR totalled 60 Vbeta and 13 Jbeta. This table comes from immunoSEQ multiplex PCR, and its TCRdb copy is limited to in-frame clones, with some not included. The table includes under 130,000 clones, around 77% detected once. Sample: PBMCs. These receptors came from a man aged 45-60 years in good health and CMV-seropositive.

The rearrangement uses TRBV7-2 and TRBJ2-5, with TRBD2 identical over 7 bases. Germline V gene data show CDR1 as SGHTA and CDR2 as FQGNSA. The junction had 7 bases not matched to a gene; V was cut back by 3 bases and J by 3 bases. This CDR3 has 15 residues. In DNA, the CDR3 is TGTGCCAGCAGCTTTCAGGGCGGGAGAGAAGAGACCCAGTACTTC. Its protein product is CASSFQGGREETQYF.

The chain is built from TRBV5-1 and TRBJ1-6; no clear D gene. This CDR3 region has 17 residues. The germline gives CDR1 SGHRS, CDR2 YFSETQ. The V gene lost 0 bases and the J gene lost 4 bases, with 14 bases spanning the gap. The CDR3 DNA follows: TGCGCCAGCAGCTTGGTTGGCGGGCTACGATATAATTCACCCCTCCACTTT. Translation: CASSLVGGLRYNSPLHF.

The chain combines TRBV2 with TRBJ2-3, with TRBD1 matching over 7 bases. Germline values: CDR1 SNHLY, CDR2 FYNNEI. CDR3 size: 13 residues. J lost 2 bases, V lost 11 bases, and 7 bases had no gene match. CDR3 DNA sequence: TGTGCCGGATCGGGACAGAACACAGATACGCAGTATTTT. Its protein product is CAGSGQNTDTQYF. The full variable domain, with the rest looked up from reference TRBV2 and TRBJ2-3, is EPEVTQTPSHQVTQMGQEVILRCVPISNHLYFYWYRQILGQKVEFLVSFYNNEISEKSEIFDDQFSVERPDGSNFTLKIRSTKLEDSAMYFCAGSGQNTDTQYFGPGTRLTVL.

The V and J genes are TRBV5-4 and TRBJ2-2; TRBD2 aligns across 8 bases. CDR3 length: 15 residues. V was pared by 0 bases and J by 6 bases, with 4 bases of the junction left unmatched. Germline lookup yields CDR1 SGHNT and CDR2 YYREEE (reference sequence). This CDR3 is CASSLDGRVPGELFF. CDR3 coding DNA: TGTGCCAGCAGCTTGGACGGGAGGGTACCCGGGGAGCTGTTTTTT.

This chain links TRBV18 with TRBJ1-1; 9 bases line up with TRBD1. Germline V gene sequence: CDR1 KGHSH, CDR2 LQKENI. The CDR3 length is 15 residues. After removal of 3 bases from V and 4 bases from J, the junction contained 6 bases not matched to a gene. The CDR3 protein is CASSPQGQGGTEAFF. CDR3 coding DNA: TGTGCCAGCTCACCCCAGGGACAGGGAGGCACTGAAGCTTTCTTT.